The source of this T cell receptor (beta chain) is a study of CD8 T cells in ankylosing spondylitis. The J segment lost 5 bases and the V segment lost 1 base, leaving 8 bases of the junction unmatched. Looked up from germline, CDR1 is LGHNA and CDR2 is YSLEER. The CDR3 spans 17 residues. This clonotype showed up many times. TCRdb called the 5' RACE reads again in MiXCR, with one record for every CDR3 protein. In the table there are roughly 230,000 distinct CDR3 sequences, around 8% of which are singletons. The specimen sequenced was blood, either unsorted or a sorted T cell fraction (not recorded which). The clonotype comes from a female donor with ankylosing spondylitis or in good health (not recorded which). The chain couples TRBV4-3 to TRBJ2-2; 9 nucleotides match TRBD2. The CDR3 reads CASSQGTDSGRTGELFF. The CDR3 nucleotides read TGCGCCAGCAGCCAAGGGACCGATAGCGGGAGAACCGGGGAGCTGTTTTTT.